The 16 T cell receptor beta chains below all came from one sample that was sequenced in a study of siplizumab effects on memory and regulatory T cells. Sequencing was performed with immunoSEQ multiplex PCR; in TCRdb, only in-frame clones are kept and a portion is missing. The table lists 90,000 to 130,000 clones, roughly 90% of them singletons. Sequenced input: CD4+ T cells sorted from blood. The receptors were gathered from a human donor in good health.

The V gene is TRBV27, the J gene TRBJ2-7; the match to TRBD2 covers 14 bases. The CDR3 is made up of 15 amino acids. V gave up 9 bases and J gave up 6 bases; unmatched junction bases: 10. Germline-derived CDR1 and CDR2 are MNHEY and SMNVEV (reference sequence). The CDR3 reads CASSPGLAGVGEQYF. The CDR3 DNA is TGTGCCAGTTCACCGGGACTAGCGGGAGTAGGCGAGCAGTACTTC.

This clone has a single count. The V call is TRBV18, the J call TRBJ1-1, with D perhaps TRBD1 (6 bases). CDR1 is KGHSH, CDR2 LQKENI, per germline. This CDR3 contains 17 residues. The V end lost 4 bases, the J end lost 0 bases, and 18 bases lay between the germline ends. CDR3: CASSRYAGGGVNTEAFF. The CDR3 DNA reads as TGTGCCAGCTCACGTTATGCGGGGGGCGGGGTGAACACTGAAGCTTTCTTT.

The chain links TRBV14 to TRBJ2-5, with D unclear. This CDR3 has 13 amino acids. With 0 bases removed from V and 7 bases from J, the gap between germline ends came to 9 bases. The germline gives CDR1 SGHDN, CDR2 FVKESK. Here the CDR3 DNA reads TGTGCCAGCAGCCAAGATCAACGATGGACCCAGTACTTC. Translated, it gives CASSQDQRWTQYF. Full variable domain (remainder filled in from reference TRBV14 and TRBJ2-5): EAGVTQFPSHSVIEKGQTVTLRCDPISGHDNLYWYRRVMGKEIKFLLHFVKESKQDESGMPNNRFLAERTGGTYSTLKVQPAELEDSGVYFCASSQDQRWTQYFGPGTRLLVL.

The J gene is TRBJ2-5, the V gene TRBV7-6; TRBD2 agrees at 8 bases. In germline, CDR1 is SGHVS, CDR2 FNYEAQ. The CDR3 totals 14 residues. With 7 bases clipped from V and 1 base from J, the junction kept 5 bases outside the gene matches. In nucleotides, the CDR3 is TGTGCCAGCAAAGCGGGAGCCCCCCAAGAGACCCAGTACTTC. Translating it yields CASKAGAPQETQYF. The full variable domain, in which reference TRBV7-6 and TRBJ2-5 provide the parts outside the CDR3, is GAGVSQSPRYKVTKRGQDVALRCDPISGHVSLYWYRQALGQGPEFLTYFNYEAQQDKSGLPNDRFSAERPEGSISTLTIQRTEQRDSAMYRCASKAGAPQETQYFGPGTRLLVL.

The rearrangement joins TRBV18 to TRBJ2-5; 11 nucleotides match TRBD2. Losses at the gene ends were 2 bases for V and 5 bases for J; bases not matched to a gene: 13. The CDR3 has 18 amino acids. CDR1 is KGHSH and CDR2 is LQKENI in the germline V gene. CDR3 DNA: TGTGCCAGCTCACCAGGACTAGCGGGTGGTCCGTTCGGGGAGACCCAGTACTTC. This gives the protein CASSPGLAGGPFGETQYF.

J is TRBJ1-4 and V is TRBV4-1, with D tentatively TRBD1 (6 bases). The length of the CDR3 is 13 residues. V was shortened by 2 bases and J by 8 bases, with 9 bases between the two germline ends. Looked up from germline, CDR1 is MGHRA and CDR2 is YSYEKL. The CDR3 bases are TGCGCCAGCAGCCAATTCCAGGGGGAAAAACTGTTTTTT. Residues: CASSQFQGEKLFF.

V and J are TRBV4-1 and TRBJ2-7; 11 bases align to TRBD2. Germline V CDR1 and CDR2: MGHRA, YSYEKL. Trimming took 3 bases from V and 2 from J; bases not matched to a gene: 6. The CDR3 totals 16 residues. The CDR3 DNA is TGCGCCAGCAGCCAGAGCCTAGCGGGGGGCGCCTACGAGCAGTACTTC. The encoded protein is CASSQSLAGGAYEQYF.

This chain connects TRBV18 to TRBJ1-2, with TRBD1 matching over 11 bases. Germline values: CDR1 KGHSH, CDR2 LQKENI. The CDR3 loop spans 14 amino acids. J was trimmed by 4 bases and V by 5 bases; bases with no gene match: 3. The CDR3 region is CASSTGQGAYGYTF. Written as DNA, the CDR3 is TGTGCCAGCTCAACAGGACAGGGGGCCTATGGCTACACCTTC.

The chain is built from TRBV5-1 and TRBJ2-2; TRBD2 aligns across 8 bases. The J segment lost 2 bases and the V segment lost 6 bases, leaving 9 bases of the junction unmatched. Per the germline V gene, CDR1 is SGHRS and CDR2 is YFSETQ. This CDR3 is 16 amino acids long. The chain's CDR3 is CASKEIAGQNTGELFF. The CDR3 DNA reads TGCGCCAGCAAGGAAATAGCGGGGCAAAACACCGGGGAGCTGTTTTTT.

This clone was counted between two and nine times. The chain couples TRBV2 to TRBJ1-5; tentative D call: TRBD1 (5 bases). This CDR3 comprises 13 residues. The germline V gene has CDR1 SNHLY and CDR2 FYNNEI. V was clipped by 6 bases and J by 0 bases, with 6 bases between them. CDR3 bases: TGTGCCAGCAGGGGGCCTAGCAATCAGCCCCAGCATTTT. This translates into CASRGPSNQPQHF.

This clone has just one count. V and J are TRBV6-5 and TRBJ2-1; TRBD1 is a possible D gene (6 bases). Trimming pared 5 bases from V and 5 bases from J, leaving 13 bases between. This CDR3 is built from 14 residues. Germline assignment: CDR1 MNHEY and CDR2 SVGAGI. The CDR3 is CASSPGQRNNEQFF. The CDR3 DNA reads TGTGCCAGCAGTCCGGGACAAAGGAACAATGAGCAGTTCTTC.

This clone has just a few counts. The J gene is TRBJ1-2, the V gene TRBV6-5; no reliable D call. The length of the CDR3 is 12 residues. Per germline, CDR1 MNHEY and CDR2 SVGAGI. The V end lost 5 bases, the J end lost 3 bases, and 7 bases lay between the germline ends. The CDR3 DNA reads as TGTGCCAGCAGTACGCATGACTATGGCTACACCTTC. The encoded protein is CASSTHDYGYTF.

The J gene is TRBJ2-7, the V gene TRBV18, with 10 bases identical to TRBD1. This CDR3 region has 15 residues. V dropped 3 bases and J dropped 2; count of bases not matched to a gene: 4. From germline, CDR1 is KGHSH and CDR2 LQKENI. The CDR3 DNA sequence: TGTGCCAGCTCACCTAACGGACAGGGGGCCTACGAGCAGTACTTC. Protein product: CASSPNGQGAYEQYF.

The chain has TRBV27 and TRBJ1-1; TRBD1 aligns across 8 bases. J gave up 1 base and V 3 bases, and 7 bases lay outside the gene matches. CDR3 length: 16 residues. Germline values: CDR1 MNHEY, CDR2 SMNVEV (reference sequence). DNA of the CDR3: TGTGCCAGCAGTTTGCCTCCCGGGACAGGGAACACTGAAGCTTTCTTT. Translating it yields CASSLPPGTGNTEAFF.

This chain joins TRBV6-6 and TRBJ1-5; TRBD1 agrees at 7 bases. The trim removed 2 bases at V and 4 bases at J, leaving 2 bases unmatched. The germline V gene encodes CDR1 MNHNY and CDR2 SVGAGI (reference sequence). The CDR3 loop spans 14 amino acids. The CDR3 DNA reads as TGTGCCAGCAGTTACACAGGGGTTAATCAGCCCCAGCATTTT. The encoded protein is CASSYTGVNQPQHF.

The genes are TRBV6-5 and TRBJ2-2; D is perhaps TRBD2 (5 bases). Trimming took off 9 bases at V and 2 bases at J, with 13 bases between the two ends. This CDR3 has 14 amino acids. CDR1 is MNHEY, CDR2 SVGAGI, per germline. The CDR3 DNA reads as TGTGCCAGTAAACGGGAATCTAACACCGGGGAGCTGTTTTTT. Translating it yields CASKRESNTGELFF.